The 5 T cell receptor beta chains given below trace back to one sample, sequenced in a study of cytomegalovirus exposure and HLA in healthy donors. PCR primers comprised 60 Vbeta and 13 Jbeta primers. Only in-frame clones appear in the TCRdb table, and some are missing; sequencing was by immunoSEQ multiplex PCR. Among under 150,000 clones listed, around 73% were seen once. The specimen sequenced was PBMCs. The receptors come from a human donor in good health.

This clone has a single count. The chain carries TRBV6-5 and TRBJ1-1; D may be TRBD1 (5 bases). CDR3 length: 13 amino acids. The germline V gene encodes CDR1 MNHEY and CDR2 SVGAGI. V was cut by 6 bases and J by 2 bases, with 10 bases left in between. CDR3: CASRSTVNTEAFF. The CDR3 DNA follows: TGTGCCAGCAGGTCGACAGTTAACACTGAAGCTTTCTTT.

This chain connects TRBV2 to TRBJ2-7; 11 nucleotides line up with TRBD2. The CDR3 contains 17 residues. CDR1 is SNHLY, CDR2 FYNNEI, per germline. V shed 2 bases and J 5 bases; nucleotides not matched to a gene: 11. The chain's CDR3 is CASSEPSGRFFRDEQYF. CDR3 coding DNA: TGTGCCAGCAGTGAACCTAGCGGGAGGTTTTTTAGAGACGAGCAGTACTTC.

The chain uses TRBV7-9 and TRBJ2-4; 9 bases align to TRBD1. This CDR3 spans 19 amino acids. CDR1 is SEHNR, CDR2 FQNEAQ, per germline (reference sequence). With V trimmed by 5 bases and J by 1 base, 15 bases remained unmatched. CDR3 loop: CASSPRTGESGRAKNIQYF. CDR3 DNA: TGTGCCAGCAGCCCCCGGACAGGGGAGAGTGGTCGGGCCAAAAACATTCAGTACTTC.

The rearrangement uses TRBV5-5 and TRBJ1-6, with 9 bases aligning to TRBD1. The CDR3 loop spans 19 amino acids. Germline V gives CDR1 SGHKS, CDR2 YYEKEE (reference sequence). Germline trimming cut 0 bases from V and 1 base from J; bases unmatched to any gene: 8. The CDR3: CASSLGGTGYKSYNSPLHF. The CDR3 DNA reads TGTGCCAGCAGCTTGGGGGGGACAGGGTATAAATCCTATAATTCACCCCTCCACTTT.

This clone was seen once. The V and J genes are TRBV5-4 and TRBJ2-7, with 7 nucleotides matching TRBD1. The V segment lost 4 bases and the J segment 2 bases; nucleotides outside the gene matches: 3. Germline V gene lookup returns CDR1 SGHNT and CDR2 YYREEE (reference sequence). The CDR3 spans 13 residues. The CDR3 loop is CASSVTGTYEQYF. Written as DNA, the CDR3 is TGTGCCAGCAGCGTGACAGGGACCTACGAGCAGTACTTC. The complete variable domain, with remaining parts taken from reference TRBV5-4 and TRBJ2-7, reads ETGVTQSPTHLIKTRGQQVTLRCSSQSGHNTVSWYQQALGQGPQFIFQYYREEENGRGNFPPRFSGLQFPNYSSELNVNALELDDSALYLCASSVTGTYEQYFGPGTRLTVT.